The 26 T cell receptor beta chains reported below all come from one sample, sequenced in a study of regulatory T cells in long-lasting Graves disease. Time point specified: newly diagnosed GD, antithyroid drugs for less than 3 months. Following extraction of RNA from PBMCs, that RNA was used to make the TCR library. TCR beta libraries were built with iRepertoire HTBI primers and Arm-PCR of CDR3 regions. Via MiXCR, TCRdb re-called the multiplex PCR reads, giving one row per CDR3 protein. The data show about 620,000 distinct CDR3 sequences, with roughly 15% seen just once and 15% to 20% held by the top ten. The sample also formed part of further work on T cells in Graves' hyperthyroidism and ophthalmopathy.

Here the sequenced sample was peripheral blood mononuclear cells (PBMCs), taken at new diagnosis, from a patient treated with antithyroid drugs. Receptors were obtained from a woman aged 25 to 39 with Graves disease.

The CDR3 protein is CASSPPAVERQYF. The CDR3 DNA reads TGTGCCAGCAGCCCTCCCGCCGTCGAGAGGCAGTACTTC. The V and J genes are TRBV2 and TRBJ2-7; no definite D call. V shed 6 bases and J shed 9 bases, with 18 bases lying between them. The CDR3 is 13 amino acids. Per germline, CDR1 SNHLY and CDR2 FYNNEI.

This clonotype was detected many times. V usage is TRBV10-3 and J usage is TRBJ1-6; D gene ambiguous. The CDR3 is 14 amino acids. Trimming removed 5 bases at V and 10 bases at J, with 15 bases between. Germline V gene data show CDR1 as ENHRY and CDR2 as SYGVKD. In DNA, the CDR3 is TGTGCCATCAGTCGAGAAGGGTCAAGATCACCCCTCCACTTT. Translating it yields CAISREGSRSPLHF.

The chain combines TRBV19 with TRBJ2-7; maybe TRBD2 (5 bases). Trimming cost V 5 bases and J 6 bases, with 23 bases left between them. CDR1 and CDR2 from the germline V gene are LNHDA and SQIVND (reference sequence). The CDR3 consists of 16 residues. The CDR3, as DNA: TGTGCCAGTAGTTCTAAGGACCTGGGGATGGCGGGCGAGCAGTACTTC. It specifies CASSSKDLGMAGEQYF.

V and J are TRBV5-6 and TRBJ2-2; no definite D call. Trimming took 4 bases from V and 9 from J, leaving 22 bases between them. Looked up from germline, CDR1 is SGHDT and CDR2 is YYEEEE. This CDR3 is 16 amino acids long. Here the CDR3 reads CASSLALYGPARELFF. CDR3 coding DNA: TGTGCCAGCAGCCTGGCGCTGTACGGGCCAGCCAGGGAGCTGTTTTTT. Combining the CDR3 with reference TRBV5-6 and TRBJ2-2 gives the whole variable domain DAGVTQSPTHLIKTRGQQVTLRCSPKSGHDTVSWYQQALGQGPQFIFQYYEEEERQRGNFPDRFSGHQFPNYSSELNVNALLLGDSALYLCASSLALYGPARELFFGEGSRLTVL.

This chain uses TRBV30 with TRBJ2-1; D is uncertain. Trimming cost V 4 bases and J 0 bases, with 13 bases left between them. Germline lookup yields CDR1 GTSNPN and CDR2 SVGIG (reference sequence). The length of the CDR3 is 15 residues. CDR3 bases: TGTGCCTGGACCCAGGATAGGAGCTCCTACAATGAGCAGTTCTTC. This sequence encodes CAWTQDRSSYNEQFF. Variable domain in full (rest from reference TRBV30 and TRBJ2-1): SQTIHQWPATLVQPVGSPLSLECTVEGTSNPNLYWYRQAAGRGLQLLFYSVGIGQISSEVPQNLSASRPQDRQFILSSKKLLLSDSGFYLCAWTQDRSSYNEQFFGPGTRLTVL.

This clonotype came up many times. The V gene is TRBV12-3 or TRBV12-4, the J gene TRBJ2-1; 7 nucleotides line up with TRBD1. The V segment lost 5 bases and the J segment 8 bases; nucleotides outside the gene matches: 15. The CDR3 is 16 residues long. The CDR3 loop reads CASSKSDRSFSDEQFF. The CDR3 coding sequence is TGTGCCAGCAGTAAATCGGACAGGAGCTTTTCCGATGAGCAGTTCTTC.

This clonotype was counted many times. J is TRBJ1-4 and V is TRBV28; tentatively, D is TRBD1 (5 bases). Per germline, CDR1 MDHEN and CDR2 SYDVKM. The CDR3 covers 15 residues. The V gene lost 1 base and the J gene lost 6 bases, with 12 bases spanning the gap. The CDR3 DNA sequence: TGTGCCAGCAGTTTATCTCTCAGGGCGGATGAAAAACTGTTTTTT. It yields the protein CASSLSLRADEKLFF.

This clonotype came up many times. This sequence joins TRBV29-1 and TRBJ2-5, with D possibly being TRBD2 (5 bases). The germline gives CDR1 SQVTM, CDR2 ANQGSEA. CDR3 length: 16 amino acids. Trimming took 0 bases from V and 0 from J, leaving 14 bases between them. Here the CDR3 reads CSVEDPYGEYQETQYF. CDR3 bases: TGCAGCGTTGAAGACCCTTACGGGGAGTACCAAGAGACCCAGTACTTC. Full variable domain (missing parts from reference TRBV29-1 and TRBJ2-5): SAVISQKPSRDICQRGTSLTIQCQVDSQVTMMFWYRQQPGQSLTLIATANQGSEATYESGFVIDKFPISRPNLTFSTLTVSNMSPEDSSIYLCSVEDPYGEYQETQYFGPGTRLLVL.

This clonotype was recorded many times. The rearrangement uses TRBV20-1 and TRBJ1-5, with a weak D call TRBD1 (6 bases). The V and J ends lost 2 bases and 6 bases respectively, with 14 bases between them. The CDR3 covers 14 residues. CDR1 and CDR2 from the germline V gene are DFQATT and SNEGSKA (reference sequence). CDR3 residues: CSARPQGPRQPQHF. In DNA form, the CDR3 reads TGCAGTGCTAGACCGCAGGGGCCACGTCAGCCCCAGCATTTT.

V gene TRBV5-5 combines with J gene TRBJ2-1; 9 bases fit TRBD2. The CDR3 sequence is 15 residues long. From germline, CDR1 is SGHKS and CDR2 YYEKEE (reference sequence). The junction had 5 bases not matched to a gene; V was cut back by 4 bases and J by 3 bases. CDR3 nucleotide sequence: TGTGCCAGCAGCCGACTAGCGGAGTTCTACAATGAGCAGTTCTTC. This gives the protein CASSRLAEFYNEQFF.

This clonotype was detected many times. The genes are TRBV28 and TRBJ1-3; D uncertain. Germline V lookup: CDR1 MDHEN, CDR2 SYDVKM. The V end was cut by 7 bases, the J end by 3 bases, with 13 bases between. The CDR3 contains 14 residues. The CDR3 region has the DNA TGTGCCAGCAACGGGGATTCGAATGGAAACACCATATATTTT. As protein: CASNGDSNGNTIYF.

This rearrangement joins TRBV6-1 to TRBJ1-3, with a weak D call TRBD1 (6 bases). CDR1 MNHNS and CDR2 SASEGT come from the germline V gene. Deletions cut 7 bases from V and 0 bases from J, with 16 bases between. CDR3 length: 16 amino acids. CDR3 coding DNA: TGTGCCAGCACCATTGTTGCGACAGGCTCTGGAAACACCATATATTTT. Encoded protein: CASTIVATGSGNTIYF.

This clonotype was seen at least ten times. The V gene is TRBV2, the J gene TRBJ1-1, with TRBD1 matching over 10 bases. The V gene end was trimmed by 4 bases and the J gene end by 5 bases; junction bases not matched to a gene: 10. There are 16 residues in the CDR3. The germline V gene encodes CDR1 SNHLY and CDR2 FYNNEI. The CDR3 region is CASSGQGAVIGTEAFF. The CDR3 DNA sequence: TGTGCCAGCAGTGGACAGGGGGCAGTTATAGGGACTGAAGCTTTCTTT.

The sample holds a few counts of this clonotype. CDR3 amino acids: CASSSGQGGREQYF. The CDR3 nucleotides read TGCGCCAGCAGCTCAGGACAGGGTGGGCGCGAGCAGTACTTC. The V call is TRBV5-1, the J call TRBJ2-7, with 8 bases fitting TRBD1. V gave up 3 bases and J gave up 6 bases; unmatched junction bases: 8. CDR3 length equals 14 residues. Per germline, CDR1 SGHRS and CDR2 YFSETQ.

This clonotype was observed many times. This rearrangement joins TRBV5-1 to TRBJ2-7, with TRBD2 identical over 9 bases. The CDR3 contains 16 residues. V shed 5 bases and J 1 base; nucleotides not matched to a gene: 10. Germline CDR1 reads SGHRS; CDR2 reads YFSETQ. This CDR3 reads CASSEGGGEPSYEQYF. The DNA of the CDR3 is TGCGCCAGCAGTGAGGGCGGGGGGGAACCGTCCTACGAGCAGTACTTC.

This clonotype was observed many times. The rearrangement links TRBV29-1 to TRBJ2-1; maybe TRBD2 (6 bases). V was clipped by 4 bases and J by 7 bases, with 17 bases between them. The germline V gene encodes CDR1 SQVTM and CDR2 ANQGSEA. This CDR3 contains 14 residues. CDR3 protein: CSVGSGGVRNEQFF. CDR3 DNA sequence: TGCAGCGTTGGGTCGGGCGGGGTTAGAAATGAGCAGTTCTTC.

The table lists this clonotype with many counts. Germline and junction disagree at one end, which may indicate a read error. As DNA, the CDR3 is TGTGCTAGCAGCTTAGCGCTAGCGGATAAAGAGACCCAGTACTTC. Amino acid sequence: CASSLALADKETQYF. V is TRBV7-7 and J is TRBJ2-5, with TRBD2 matching over 7 bases. Germline-derived CDR1 and CDR2 are SSHAT and FNYEAQ (reference sequence). CDR3 size: 15 residues.

This clonotype was counted many times. This sequence joins TRBV28 and TRBJ1-2; D not certain. V lost 4 bases and J 6 bases, leaving 18 bases between the germline ends. This CDR3 has 15 residues. Germline CDR1 MDHEN, CDR2 SYDVKM. In nucleotides, the CDR3 is TGTGCCAGCAGTTCCCTTCGGTCCCACGGTGATGGCTACACCTTC. Amino acids: CASSSLRSHGDGYTF.

The V gene is TRBV10-1, the J gene TRBJ1-2, with 9 bases fitting TRBD1. The germline gives CDR1 WNHNN, CDR2 SYGVQD (reference sequence). V shed 4 bases and J 6 bases; nucleotides not matched to a gene: 9. CDR3 length equals 15 residues. The CDR3 nucleotides are TGCGCCAGCAGTGCCCCGGGACAGGGAGCCCATGGCTACACCTTC. Translated: CASSAPGQGAHGYTF.

The chain is built from TRBV27 and TRBJ1-2, with D maybe TRBD1 (5 bases). Deletions cut 2 bases from V and 7 bases from J, with 14 bases between. Per the germline V gene, CDR1 is MNHEY and CDR2 is SMNVEV (reference sequence). This CDR3 has 14 amino acids. In nucleotides, the CDR3 is TGTGCCAGCAGTTTAGGCAGGGTTGGTAGTGGCTACACCTTC. This codes for CASSLGRVGSGYTF.

This clonotype was counted ten times or more. The gene calls are TRBV29-1 and TRBJ1-1; D uncertain. Germline V gene sequence: CDR1 SQVTM, CDR2 ANQGSEA. The CDR3 runs 10 residues. The V and J ends lost 0 bases and 11 bases respectively, with 7 bases between them. The CDR3 coding sequence is TGCAGCGTTGAAGATCTTGGGGCTTTCTTT. Translated: CSVEDLGAFF.

This clonotype was counted many times. The V and J genes are TRBV5-1 and TRBJ2-1; a weak D match, TRBD2 (6 bases). Germline CDR1 is SGHRS and CDR2 is YFSETQ. This CDR3 contains 15 residues. V gave up 1 base and J gave up 3 bases, with 11 bases separating them. The CDR3: CASSLRDWVYNEQFF. The CDR3 nucleotides are TGCGCCAGCAGCTTGCGGGACTGGGTCTACAATGAGCAGTTCTTC.

To note about this clonotype: A much larger clone differs from this one at a single base, so this may be a read error. CDR3 amino acids: CASRFNAGKVSPLHF. The CDR3 nucleotides are TGTGCCAGCAGATTCAACGCAGGGAAGGTTTCACCCCTCCACTTT. The gene calls are TRBV6-2 or TRBV6-3 and TRBJ1-6; D may be TRBD1 (5 bases). Germline V gene sequence: CDR1 MNHEY, CDR2 SVGEGT. This CDR3 has 15 residues. Trimming removed 6 bases at V and 9 bases at J, with 18 bases between.

This clonotype has at least ten counts. This chain connects TRBV28 to TRBJ2-7; D remains unclear. Germline CDR1 MDHEN, CDR2 SYDVKM. CDR3 size: 11 residues. For the CDR3, the DNA is TGTGCAACGAACAACCAAGGAAAGCAGTACTTC. This sequence encodes CATNNQGKQYF.

The sample holds a few counts of this clonotype. The rearrangement joins TRBV19 to TRBJ1-6; TRBD1 is a possible D gene (5 bases). Trimming pared 2 bases from V and 10 bases from J, leaving 15 bases between. This CDR3 region has 15 residues. CDR1 and CDR2 from the germline V gene are LNHDA and SQIVND (reference sequence). CDR3 in DNA: TGTGCCAGTAGTATAACCGGCGGGGGGAGGTCACCCCTCCACTTT. This translates into CASSITGGGRSPLHF.

With regard to this clonotype: The junction departs from germline at one end; a sequencing error may be responsible. This chain uses TRBV10-3 with TRBJ1-6, with 9 bases fitting TRBD1. The CDR3 length is 14 residues. Per the germline V gene, CDR1 is ENHRY and CDR2 is SYGVKD. CDR3 loop: CASSIDRGNSPLHF. The CDR3 DNA follows: TGTGCCAGCAGTATAGACAGGGGGAATTCACCCCTCCACTTT.